The T cell receptor beta chain described here comes from a study of tumor-infiltrating T cells and Merkel cell polyomavirus (dated by TCRdb to 2017 to 2019). Concerning the study at large: CD8+ T cells specific for the Merkel cell polyomavirus KLL epitope were examined in Merkel cell carcinoma patients. Patients presented at varying disease stages and were followed for a median of 2.7 years, with a range of 1. The therapies patients received were varied and non-standardized, including chemotherapy, radiation and immunotherapies. TRB sequencing covered KLL-tetramer-sorted cells from blood or tumor-infiltrating lymphocytes in 15 or so samples, plus 12 matched whole-tumor samples. Most whole-tumor samples were obtained as 25-micron curls cut from formalin-fixed, paraffin-embedded tissue blocks. Of all the tumor samples in the study, one was a frozen nodal tumor digest and another was a flash-frozen core biopsy of a metastasis.

Library method: the immunoSEQ multiplex PCR assay. Genomic DNA extraction, TRB sequencing and normalization were performed by Adaptive Biotechnologies (Seattle, WA). Per the source publication's procedure: Clonality was computed as one minus Shannon entropy of productive TRB sequences normalized by log2 of unique productive sequences. To identify KLL-specific clonotypes in tumors, TCRbeta CDR3 amino acid sequences were matched against the sequences from the tetramer-sorted sample of each patient. The clones in this table, taken by TCRdb from immuneACCESS, are in-frame only. Not every clone is retained; where verified, under half of the shortfall comes from an unresolved V gene, and the cause of the rest is unknown. The V and J calls and clone size were taken over from that table, and D and trimming were inferred from the DNA. This sample is represented by 20,000 to 30,000 clones; 70% to 90% of them were singletons. Roughly 2.7% of the sample is in the top ten clones.

By immunohistochemistry, the tumors of all patients showed robust positive staining for Merkel cell polyomavirus Large T antigen. The study included fewer than 15 Merkel cell carcinoma patients whose blood and/or cultured TIL contained robust KLL-tetramer+ populations exceeding 0.04% of CD8+ T cells. All patients were identified as Caucasian, and a median age of around 65 years (range about 45 to 77 years) was recorded. For patients with unknown primaries who presented with nodal disease, or in cases where primary tissue was insufficient, lymph node tumors were analyzed. Ends trimmed: V by 4 bases, J by 5 bases; bases unmatched to a gene: 4. Reading the germline V gene gives CDR1 SGHRS and CDR2 YFSETQ. The CDR3 has 13 amino acids, counting the end cysteine and phenylalanine. The DNA shown is the 39-base CDR3, in frame from base 1. What the study reported, not specific to this receptor: A greater number of unique KLL-specific clonotypes in tumors (roughly 5-110 vs 0-3) was associated with a significant advantage in MCC-specific survival (P = 0.0051). The small sample size of the study (n = 12 patients) is a limitation. The study examined just one viral epitope, so T cells targeting other Merkel cell polyomavirus epitopes were not captured. KLL-specific TRB repertoires were diverse and largely private, with only one public clonotype among a few hundred unique sequences, shared by two patients. Significantly improved MCC-specific survival was associated with a higher fraction of KLL-specific T cells within tumors (1.9-18% versus 0-0.14%).

Of note for this clone: Its antigen target is currently unknown. No clone much larger than this one lies a single base away; base qualities are absent.

This TCR was sampled from a man in his fifties with Merkel cell carcinoma. The sequenced material came from lymph node tissue. The chain is assembled from TRBV5-1 and TRBJ1-1; 8 bases in the middle match TRBD1. CDR3 loop: CASSKDRGTEAFF. The bases read TGCGCCAGCAGCAAAGACAGGGGAACTGAAGCTTTCTTT.